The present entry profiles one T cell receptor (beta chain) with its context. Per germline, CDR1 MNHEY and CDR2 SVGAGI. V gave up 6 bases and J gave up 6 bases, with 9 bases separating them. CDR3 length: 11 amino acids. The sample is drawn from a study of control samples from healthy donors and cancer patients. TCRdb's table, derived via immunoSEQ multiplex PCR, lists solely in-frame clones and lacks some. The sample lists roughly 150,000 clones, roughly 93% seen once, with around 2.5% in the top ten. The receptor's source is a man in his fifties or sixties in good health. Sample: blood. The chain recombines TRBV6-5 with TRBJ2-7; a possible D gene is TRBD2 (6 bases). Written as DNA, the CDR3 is TGTGCCAGCAGGACTAGAGGCGAGCAGTACTTC. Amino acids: CASRTRGEQYF.